This T cell receptor beta chain stems from a study of T-cell reconstitution after alpha-beta-depleted transplantation in children. Findings and caveats of the study: Several hundred expanded graft clones reportedly gave rise to the alpha-beta T cells present about two months after transplant.

Preparation of the TCRbeta library was carried out with unique molecular identifiers. TCRdb reprocessed the PCR reads with MiXCR, giving one entry per CDR3 protein. The data show around 440,000 distinct CDR3 sequences, 15% to 20% seen once. This clonotype was found once. Its antigen is not identified. The CDR3 is 14 residues long. The V segment lost 4 bases and the J segment 1 base; nucleotides outside the gene matches: 2. Germline CDR1 KGHSH, CDR2 LQKENI. The V gene is TRBV18, the J gene TRBJ2-7, with 9 bases that match TRBD1. Sequencing was performed on PBMCs, mostly from graft donor cells, taken 360 days after TCRalphabeta/CD19-depleted stem cell transplant. The source of this sequence is a boy under three years old who had a stem cell transplant for Wiskott-Aldrich syndrome, so the T cells may come from the graft donor. The CDR3 DNA reads TGTGCCAGCTCACGGGACAGGGTGTCCTACGAGCAGTACTTC. It yields the protein CASSRDRVSYEQYF.